This is a list of T cell receptor beta chains from one sample in a study of control samples from healthy donors and cancer patients. The assay was immunoSEQ multiplex PCR, and TCRdb's table has in-frame clones only and misses some. Counted here are roughly 120,000 clones, roughly 95% occurring once; the ten biggest clones make up less than 4.5%. Specimen: blood. These receptors were obtained from a man in his thirties or forties in good health. CDR3s leave out the opening cysteine and the closing phenylalanine or tryptophan. Each record gives: J gene, V gene, CDR3 protein.

j_gene: TRBJ2-1
v_gene: TRBV7-2
CDR3aa: ASSLTSGVFNEQF

j_gene: TRBJ1-6
v_gene: TRBV4-2
CDR3aa: ASSQDRGQGSVSPLH

j_gene: TRBJ1-3
v_gene: TRBV7-9
CDR3aa: ASSLVAGFGNTIY

j_gene: TRBJ1-1
v_gene: TRBV13
CDR3aa: ASSLRGLGEAF

j_gene: TRBJ2-1
v_gene: TRBV6-2/TRBV6-3
CDR3aa: ASSLGVGQF

j_gene: TRBJ1-1
v_gene: TRBV19
CDR3aa: ASSIAWNTEAF

j_gene: TRBJ1-5
v_gene: TRBV6-2/TRBV6-3
CDR3aa: ASSSFPPPQH

j_gene: TRBJ2-1
v_gene: TRBV28
CDR3aa: ASSYGGGTYNEQF

j_gene: TRBJ2-7
v_gene: TRBV7-8
CDR3aa: ASSLDNTYEQY

j_gene: TRBJ2-3
v_gene: TRBV3-1/TRBV3-2
CDR3aa: ASSPGQGATITDTQY

j_gene: TRBJ1-2
v_gene: TRBV30
CDR3aa: AWTRTGIGLGYGYT

j_gene: TRBJ1-1
v_gene: TRBV19
CDR3aa: ASSPGTGGTEAF

j_gene: TRBJ2-2
v_gene: TRBV4-3
CDR3aa: ASSPVSGDTGELF

j_gene: TRBJ1-2
v_gene: TRBV5-8
CDR3aa: ASRRLQATYGYT

j_gene: TRBJ1-6
v_gene: TRBV14
CDR3aa: ASSQAGGFSPLH

j_gene: TRBJ1-1
v_gene: TRBV7-2
CDR3aa: ASSLSKDTEAF

j_gene: TRBJ1-3
v_gene: TRBV2
CDR3aa: ASSEPGRGLRGNTIY

j_gene: TRBJ2-7
v_gene: TRBV4-3
CDR3aa: ASSQTVTYEQY

j_gene: TRBJ1-2
v_gene: TRBV5-1
CDR3aa: ASSLVQASDGYT

j_gene: TRBJ2-7
v_gene: TRBV9
CDR3aa: ASSAAGEGPYEQY

j_gene: TRBJ1-5
v_gene: TRBV15
CDR3aa: ATSEEGAVNQPQH

j_gene: TRBJ2-7
v_gene: TRBV5-5
CDR3aa: ASSLGHPYEQY

j_gene: TRBJ2-5
v_gene: TRBV7-2
CDR3aa: ASSLGGLAARGETQY

j_gene: TRBJ1-5
v_gene: TRBV3-1/TRBV3-2
CDR3aa: ASSQTGNGKPQH

j_gene: TRBJ2-5
v_gene: TRBV25-1
CDR3aa: ASSAGLQETQY

j_gene: TRBJ2-7
v_gene: TRBV5-5
CDR3aa: ASSLRLAGASYEQY

j_gene: TRBJ2-7
v_gene: TRBV19
CDR3aa: ASTFGPPYEQY

j_gene: TRBJ2-6
v_gene: TRBV10-3
CDR3aa: AISESGDGANVLT